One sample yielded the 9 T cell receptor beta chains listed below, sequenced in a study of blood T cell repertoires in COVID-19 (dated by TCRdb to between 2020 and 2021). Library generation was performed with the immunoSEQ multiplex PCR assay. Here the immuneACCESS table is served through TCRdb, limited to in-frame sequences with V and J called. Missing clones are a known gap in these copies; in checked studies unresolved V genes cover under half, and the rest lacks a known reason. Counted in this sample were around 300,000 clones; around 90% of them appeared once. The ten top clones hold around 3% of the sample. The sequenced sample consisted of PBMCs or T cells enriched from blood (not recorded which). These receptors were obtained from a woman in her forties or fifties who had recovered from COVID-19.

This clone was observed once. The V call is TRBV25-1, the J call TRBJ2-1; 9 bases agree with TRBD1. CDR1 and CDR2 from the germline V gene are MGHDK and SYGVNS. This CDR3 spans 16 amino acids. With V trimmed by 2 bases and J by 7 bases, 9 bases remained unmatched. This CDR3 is CASSEPAGTGLNEQFF. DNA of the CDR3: TGTGCCAGCAGTGAACCCGCCGGGACAGGGTTGAATGAGCAGTTCTTC.

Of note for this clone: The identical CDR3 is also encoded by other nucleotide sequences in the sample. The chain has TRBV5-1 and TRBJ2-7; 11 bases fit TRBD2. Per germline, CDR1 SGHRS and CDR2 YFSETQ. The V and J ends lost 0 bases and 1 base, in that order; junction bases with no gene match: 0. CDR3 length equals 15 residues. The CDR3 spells CASSLGTSGSYEQYF. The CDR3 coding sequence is TGCGCCAGCAGCTTGGGGACTAGCGGGTCCTACGAGCAGTACTTC.

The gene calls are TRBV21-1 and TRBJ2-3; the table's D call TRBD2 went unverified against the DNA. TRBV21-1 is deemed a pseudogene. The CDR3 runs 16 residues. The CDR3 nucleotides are TGTGCCAGCAGCAACTGTGGCGGGAGGGCCTCAGATACGCAGTATTTT. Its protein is CASSNCGGRASDTQYF.

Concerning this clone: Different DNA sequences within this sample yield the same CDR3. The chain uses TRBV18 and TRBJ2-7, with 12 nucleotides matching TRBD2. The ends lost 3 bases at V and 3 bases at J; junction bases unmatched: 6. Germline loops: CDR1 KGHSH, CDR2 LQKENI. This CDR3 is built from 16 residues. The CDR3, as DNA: TGTGCCAGCTCACCGGAAGGACTAGCGGGAAGCTACGAGCAGTACTTC. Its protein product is CASSPEGLAGSYEQYF.

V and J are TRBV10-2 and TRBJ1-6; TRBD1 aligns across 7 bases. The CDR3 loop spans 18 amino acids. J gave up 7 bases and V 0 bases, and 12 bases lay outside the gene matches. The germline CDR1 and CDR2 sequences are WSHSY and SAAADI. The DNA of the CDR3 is TGCGCCAGCAGTGAGTCGATAGGAGGGGGCGAAGTGAATTCACCCCTCCACTTT. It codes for CASSESIGGGEVNSPLHF.

This chain's CDR3 is CASSLGVQITDTQYF. The CDR3 DNA reads as TGTGCCAGCAGCTTAGGGGTACAGATCACAGATACGCAGTATTTT. This chain links TRBV11-3 with TRBJ2-3, with D unclear. Deletions cut 1 base from V and 2 bases from J, with 10 bases between. The CDR3 has 15 amino acids. The V gene's germline CDR1 is SGHNT and CDR2 YENEEA.

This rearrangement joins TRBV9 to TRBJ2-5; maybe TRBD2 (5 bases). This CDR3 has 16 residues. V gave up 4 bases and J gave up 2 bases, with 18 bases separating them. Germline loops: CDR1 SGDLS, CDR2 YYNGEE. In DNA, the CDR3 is TGTGCCAGCAGCCCCACCGGACTCGAACCGCAAGAGACCCAGTACTTC. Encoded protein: CASSPTGLEPQETQYF.

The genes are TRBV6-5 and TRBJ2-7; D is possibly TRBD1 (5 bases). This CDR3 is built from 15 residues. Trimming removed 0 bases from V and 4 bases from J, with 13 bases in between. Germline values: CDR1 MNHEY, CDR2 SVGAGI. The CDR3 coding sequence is TGTGCCAGCAGTTACTCCGGGCAGGGAATTTACGAGCAGTACTTC. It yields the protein CASSYSGQGIYEQYF.

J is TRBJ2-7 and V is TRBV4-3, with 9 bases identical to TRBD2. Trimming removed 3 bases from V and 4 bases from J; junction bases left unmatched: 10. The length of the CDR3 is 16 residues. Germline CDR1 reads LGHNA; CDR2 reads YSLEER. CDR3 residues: CASSQVRAGGRYEQYF. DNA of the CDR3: TGCGCCAGCAGCCAGGTGAGGGCGGGAGGGCGGTACGAGCAGTACTTC.